The subject of this entry is one T cell receptor beta chain. The data were obtained in a study of PD-L1 blockade in urothelial cancer. J lost 0 bases, V lost 6 bases, and 10 bases had no gene match. The CDR3 spans 16 residues. From germline, CDR1 is KGHSH and CDR2 LQKENI. Clones were read by immunoSEQ multiplex PCR, and TCRdb kept only the in-frame ones, dropping some. The profile shows fewer than 50,000 clones, around nine tenths of them singletons. Regarding time point: pretreatment peripheral blood. The clonotype comes from a donor aged 40 or over with urothelial cancer. Specimen: PBMCs, collected around atezolizumab (anti-PD-L1) treatment. V usage is TRBV18 and J usage is TRBJ1-1, with 7 bases identical to TRBD1. The CDR3 nucleotides read TGTGCCAGCTCCCAATCGACAGGGAACATGAACACTGAAGCTTTCTTT. The encoded protein is CASSQSTGNMNTEAFF.